The T cell receptor (beta chain) under discussion was sequenced for a study of OX40 agonist ivuxolimab in advanced cancers. Study overall: Dose-escalation patients were diagnosed with hepatocellular carcinoma, melanoma, renal cell cancer or head and neck cancer. Therapy given before enrollment (anti-PD-1, anti-PD-L1 or anti-CTLA-4) was allowed, and 40% to 50% had some.

Germline V lookup: CDR1 ENHRY, CDR2 SYGVKD. The CDR3 is 17 residues long. V gave up 7 bases and J gave up 5 bases; unmatched junction bases: 16. Here immunoSEQ multiplex PCR was the method, and the copy in TCRdb shows in-frame clones only, minus some. The table lists roughly 18,000 clones, around two thirds of them singletons, with approximately 19% in the top ten. The sequence derives from an adult with an advanced solid tumor such as melanoma, head and neck, liver or kidney cancer. The chain couples TRBV10-3 to TRBJ2-2; 7 positions match TRBD2. Material: CD4+ or CD8+ T cells sorted from blood, obtained in a trial of the OX40 agonist ivuxolimab. The CDR3 reads CAIKGTSASRGTGELFF. The CDR3 DNA follows: TGTGCCATCAAAGGCACTAGCGCATCTCGGGGGACCGGGGAGCTGTTTTTT.